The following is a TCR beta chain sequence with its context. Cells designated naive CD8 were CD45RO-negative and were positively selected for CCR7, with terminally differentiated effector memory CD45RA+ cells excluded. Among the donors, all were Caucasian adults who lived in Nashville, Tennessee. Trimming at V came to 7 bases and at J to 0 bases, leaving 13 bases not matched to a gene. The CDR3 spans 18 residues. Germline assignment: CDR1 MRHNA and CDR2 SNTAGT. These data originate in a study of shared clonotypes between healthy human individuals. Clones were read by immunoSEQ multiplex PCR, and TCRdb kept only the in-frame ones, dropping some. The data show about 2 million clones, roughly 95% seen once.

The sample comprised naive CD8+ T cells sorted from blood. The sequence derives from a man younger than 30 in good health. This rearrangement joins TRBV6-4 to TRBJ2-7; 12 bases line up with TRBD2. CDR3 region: CASIQPMTSGRHSYEQYF. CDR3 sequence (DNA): TGTGCCAGCATCCAACCCATGACTAGCGGGAGACACTCCTACGAGCAGTACTTC.